Listed here is a single T cell receptor beta chain. This specimen comes from a study of cytomegalovirus exposure and HLA in healthy donors. Trimming cost V 5 bases and J 1 base; bases outside gene matches: 11. This CDR3 region has 17 residues. Germline-derived CDR1 and CDR2 are SGHAT and FQNNGV. PCR amplification relied on 60 Vbeta primers (plus 13 Jbeta primers). The data were produced by immunoSEQ multiplex PCR, yet TCRdb's version contains in-frame clones alone and is incomplete. The table records roughly 200,000 clones, over 70% of them present only once. This sequence joins TRBV11-2 and TRBJ1-3, with 7 nucleotides matching TRBD1. This TCR was recovered from a young man in good health and CMV-seronegative. Sequenced input: PBMCs. The CDR3 nucleotides are TGTGCCAGCAGCGTTCAGGGGGGCGCACGGTCTGGAAACACCATATATTTT. Translated: CASSVQGGARSGNTIYF.